The 27 T cell receptor beta chains below all came from one sample that was sequenced in a study of tumor-infiltrating lymphocytes in primary liver carcinoma. Scientists recovered RNA and DNA together from approximately 20-30 mg of unsorted bulk tissue. The input was 450 to 550 ng total RNA; TCR beta cDNA was made from it with a constant-region primer. Three nested multiplex PCR rounds of slightly modified ARM-PCR generated TCR beta libraries. TRBV1-TRBV30 forward primers paired with a C-beta reverse primer drove the first two PCR rounds, roughly 10 cycles each. MiXCR, run by TCRdb on the multiplex PCR reads, gives a single entry per CDR3 protein. The sample lists 75,000 to 90,000 distinct CDR3 sequences, 65% to 80% occurring once. Input material: liver tumor tissue from sampling region 1. Subset of the sample: tumor region T1, superior pole. Every receptor here comes from a man aged 40-55 years with primary liver carcinoma and hepatitis B virus infection.

The V call is TRBV6-5, the J call TRBJ2-1, with 7 bases lining up with TRBD2. The germline V gene encodes CDR1 MNHEY and CDR2 SVGAGI. V shed 5 bases, J shed 6 bases, and the junction held 13 bases outside the gene matches. The CDR3 is made up of 16 amino acids. This CDR3 is CASSMARLAGANEQFF. CDR3 in DNA: TGTGCCAGCAGTATGGCTCGACTAGCTGGAGCCAATGAGCAGTTCTTC.

Comment on this clonotype: The junction departs from the called germline gene at one end, perhaps through a read error. V gene TRBV11-2 combines with J gene TRBJ2-3; D gene uncertain. Germline-derived CDR1 and CDR2 are SGHAT and FQNNGV. CDR3 size: 16 residues. The CDR3 nucleotides read TGTGCCCGCAGCCCCCCACGAGGTAGAGGAACAGATACGCGGTATTTT. This gives the protein CARSPPRGRGTDTRYF.

The gene calls are TRBV11-2 and TRBJ2-1, with D unresolved. Germline V CDR1 and CDR2: SGHAT, FQNNGV. The CDR3 covers 12 residues. CDR3 DNA: TGTACCATCAGCTTCAGAGGATATGGGCAGTTCTTC. As protein: CTISFRGYGQFF.

Turning to this clonotype: One junction end does not reproduce the germline sequence, and a read error may be involved. This sequence joins TRBV4-2 and TRBJ2-5; 9 bases agree with TRBD2. The CDR3 is 16 amino acids. Per the germline V gene, CDR1 is LGHNA and CDR2 is YNFKEQ. The CDR3 bases are TGTGTCAGCATCCAAGATTGGGGACTAGCCGTAGAGACCCAGTACTTC. Amino acid sequence: CVSIQDWGLAVETQYF.

As regards this clonotype: At one boundary the junction diverges from the germline segment, which might be a read error. V gene TRBV10-3 combines with J gene TRBJ1-2, with D possibly matching TRBD1 (5 bases). The CDR3 is made up of 16 amino acids. Germline lookup yields CDR1 ENHRY and CDR2 SYGVKD. CDR3 sequence reads: CAISEGVARGDYGYNF. The CDR3 DNA sequence: TGTGCCATCAGTGAAGGTGTCGCACGGGGCGACTATGGCTACAACTTC.

The rearrangement uses TRBV2 and TRBJ2-5, with D maybe TRBD2 (6 bases). Trimming stripped 9 bases from V and 9 bases from J, with 23 bases between. The CDR3 is 14 residues long. The germline V gene encodes CDR1 SNHLY and CDR2 FYNNEI. The CDR3, as DNA: TGTGCCAGTACCTCGGACTACCGCGCGGAGGCCCAGTACTTC. It is translated as CASTSDYRAEAQYF.

V usage is TRBV5-5 and J usage is TRBJ1-5, with D unresolved. The CDR3 sequence is 16 residues long. V lost 2 bases and J 1 base, leaving 13 bases between the germline ends. The germline CDR1 and CDR2 sequences are SGHKS and YYEKEE (reference sequence). CDR3 sequence (DNA): TGTGCCAGCAGCTTCGGCGGCCCGGGGAGCAATCAGCCCCAGCATTTT. Translation: CASSFGGPGSNQPQHF.

V is TRBV11-2 and J is TRBJ2-1; TRBD2 might be the D (5 bases). Trimming removed 11 bases from V and 4 bases from J, with 15 bases in between. The CDR3 extends over 13 amino acids. Germline values: CDR1 SGHAT, CDR2 FQNNGV. The CDR3, as DNA: TGTGCCGGTAGCCTTTCGGGGTACAATGAGCAGTTCTTC. Its translation is CAGSLSGYNEQFF.

A note on this clonotype: The junction and the germline gene differ at one end; a read error may be behind it. The V and J genes are TRBV6-5 and TRBJ2-5; D gene uncertain. This CDR3 contains 14 residues. CDR1 and CDR2 (germline): MNHEY, SVGAGI. DNA for the CDR3: TGTACCAGTAGTTACTGTAGTACGAAAGAGACCCAGTACTTC. Translation gives CTSSYCSTKETQYF.

In regard to this clonotype: Germline is not matched at one junction end, which may reflect a read error. The chain recombines TRBV6-6 with TRBJ2-1; possibly TRBD1 or TRBD2 for D (5 bases each). Germline loops: CDR1 MNHNY, CDR2 SVGAGI (reference sequence). The CDR3 runs to 15 residues. This CDR3 reads CASGSGAVSYNEQLF. The CDR3 DNA sequence: TGTGCCAGCGGTTCCGGGGCTGTTTCCTACAATGAGCAGCTCTTC.

The chain couples TRBV6-5 to TRBJ2-1; D is undetermined. Germline CDR1 is MNHEY and CDR2 is SVGAGI. V was trimmed by 5 bases and J by 0 bases, leaving 11 bases between them. The length of the CDR3 is 15 residues. CDR3 amino acids: CASSPDIYSYNEQFF. As DNA, the CDR3 is TGTGCCAGCAGTCCTGACATTTACTCCTACAATGAGCAGTTCTTC.

With respect to this clonotype: This may be a read error, as it is one base from a much larger clone. Because the CDR3 is missing its conserved closing phenylalanine or tryptophan, this is likely a read error. The V gene is TRBV5-1, the J gene TRBJ2-3, with 7 bases aligning to TRBD1. The CDR3 is made up of 15 amino acids. Germline loops: CDR1 SGHRS, CDR2 YFSETQ. After removal of 2 bases from V and 4 bases from J, the junction contained 7 bases not matched to a gene. For the CDR3, the DNA is TGCGCCAGCAGCTTAACAGGGGAATGGGCAGATACGCAGTATGTT. Amino acids: CASSLTGEWADTQYV.

A word on this clonotype: A much larger clone lies a single base off, so this may be a read error. The conserved closing phenylalanine or tryptophan is absent in this CDR3, likely reflecting a read error. The genes are TRBV5-1 and TRBJ2-7, with TRBD2 matching over 8 bases. After removal of 2 bases from V and 7 bases from J, the junction contained 5 bases not matched to a gene. CDR1 is SGHRS, CDR2 YFSETQ, per germline. CDR3 length equals 13 residues. The DNA of the CDR3 is TGCGCCAGCAGCTTAAACGGGAGGGCGGAGCAGTACTGC. Protein sequence: CASSLNGRAEQYC.

This clonotype was counted at least ten times. This sequence joins TRBV6-6 and TRBJ1-2; D is undetermined. The CDR3 loop spans 13 amino acids. The germline CDR1 and CDR2 sequences are MNHNY and SVGAGI (reference sequence). V was shortened by 5 bases and J by 11 bases, with 18 bases between the two germline ends. Here the CDR3 DNA reads TGTGCCAGCAGTGGATCCTTGAATGAACGGTACACCTTC. It translates to CASSGSLNERYTF.

Points on this clonotype: One junction end does not reproduce the germline sequence, and a read error may be involved. The chain has TRBV12-3 or TRBV12-4 and TRBJ2-7, with 9 bases fitting TRBD1. The CDR3 sequence is 14 residues long. The CDR3 reads CVSSGGTGSYEQYF. CDR3 DNA sequence: TGTGTCAGCAGCGGAGGGACAGGGAGCTACGAGCAGTACTTC.

The rearrangement joins TRBV29-1 to TRBJ2-2, with a weak D call TRBD2 (6 bases). Germline V CDR1 and CDR2: SQVTM, ANQGSEA. V lost 3 bases and J lost 12, with 20 bases in between. There are 14 residues in the CDR3. The CDR3, as DNA: TGCAGCGTTGACTGGGGAGGTAACACTGGGAAGCTGTTTTTT. Translated: CSVDWGGNTGKLFF.

Details on this clonotype: At one end, the junction sequence differs from germline, possibly due to a read error. CDR3 in amino acids: CASSVEAGVGPQPF. The CDR3 DNA is TGTGCCAGCAGTGTGGAGGCTGGTGTTGGACCCCAGCCTTTT. The chain recombines TRBV6-1 with TRBJ1-5; D unclear. Germline assignment: CDR1 MNHNS and CDR2 SASEGT. The CDR3 length is 14 residues.

Regarding this clonotype: A much larger clone lies one base from this, so it may be a read error. The V and J genes are TRBV5-1 and TRBJ1-2; D not resolved. Germline V CDR1 and CDR2: SGHRS, YFSETQ. The CDR3 extends over 12 amino acids. Trimming removed 4 bases from V and 6 bases from J, with 10 bases in between. The CDR3 bases are TGCGCCAGCAGCACCACGGCCCATGGCTACACCTTC. Protein: CASSTTAHGYTF.

This rearrangement joins TRBV10-1 to TRBJ2-7, with D maybe TRBD1 (6 bases). Trimming took 10 bases from V and 10 from J, leaving 23 bases between them. This CDR3 spans 13 amino acids. Germline V gene data show CDR1 as WNHNN and CDR2 as SYGVQD (reference sequence). The DNA for the CDR3 is TGCGCCATCTCTTCCCAGGGGACGGCCGAACAGTACTTC. It specifies CAISSQGTAEQYF.

Turning to this clonotype: One end of the junction does not line up with germline, which may come from a read error. The rearrangement uses TRBV11-1 and TRBJ2-1; the match to TRBD2 covers 7 bases. The V gene's germline CDR1 is SGHAT and CDR2 FQDESV (reference sequence). The CDR3 extends over 17 amino acids. The CDR3 DNA reads TGTGCCAGCAGCCTGGGACCTGCGGGAGAAGTTGACAATGAGCACTTCTTC. Translation: CASSLGPAGEVDNEHFF.

Concerning this clonotype: A junction end diverges from the germline sequence, so it may reflect a read error. V and J are TRBV7-9 and TRBJ2-1, with TRBD2 matching 9 bases. This CDR3 spans 14 amino acids. Germline V lookup: CDR1 SEHNR, CDR2 FQNEAQ (reference sequence). DNA of the CDR3: TGTGCCAGCAGCTTTGCGGGAGGGCCGAGTGAGCAGTTATTC. This encodes CASSFAGGPSEQLF.

This clonotype was seen once. A much bigger clone sits one base away, suggesting this may be a read error. V gene TRBV20-1 combines with J gene TRBJ1-2; the D is unclear. This CDR3 contains 11 residues. Germline-derived CDR1 and CDR2 are DFQATT and SNEGSKA (reference sequence). Deletions cut 8 bases from V and 8 bases from J, with 15 bases between. The CDR3 loop is CSTTGRGGYTF. In DNA form, the CDR3 reads TGCAGTACTACTGGGAGAGGAGGCTACACCTTC.

Worth noting for this clonotype: One junction end does not reproduce the germline sequence, and a read error may be involved. The rearrangement uses TRBV29-1 and TRBJ2-7; 7 bases match TRBD2. Germline V gives CDR1 SQVTM, CDR2 ANQGSEA. This CDR3 is built from 15 residues. This CDR3 is CSVESVGGSSYEQYF. The CDR3 bases are TGCAGCGTTGAATCCGTGGGCGGGAGCTCCTACGAGCAGTATTTC.

In regard to this clonotype: The germline gene is not matched at one end of the junction; a read error may be the cause. The chain is built from TRBV11-2 and TRBJ1-1; TRBD1 is a possible D gene (5 bases). Germline CDR1 SGHAT, CDR2 FQNNGV. CDR3 size: 13 residues. The CDR3 protein is CPSSLGGDTEAFF. The CDR3 region has the DNA TGTCCCAGCAGCCTAGGAGGGGACACTGAAGCTTTCTTT.

In regard to this clonotype: A much more abundant neighbour one base away suggests this may be a read error. This sequence joins TRBV6-4 and TRBJ2-2, with D perhaps given as TRBD1 or TRBD2 (5 bases each). The CDR3 is 16 amino acids. From germline, CDR1 is MRHNA and CDR2 SNTAGT. CDR3 amino acids: CASSDSSQGSTGELSF. CDR3 DNA sequence: TGTGCCAGCAGTGACTCGTCCCAGGGTAGCACCGGGGAGCTGTCTTTT.

For this clonotype: A read error may produce the germline difference seen at one junction end. The chain is built from TRBV12-3 or TRBV12-4 and TRBJ2-7, with D tentatively TRBD2 (5 bases). The CDR3 covers 14 residues. CDR3 residues: CAGSPPAVPYEQYF. As DNA, the CDR3 is TGTGCCGGCAGTCCACCAGCGGTGCCCTACGAGCAGTACTTC.

Of note for this clonotype: Given the absence of the conserved phenylalanine or tryptophan at the CDR3 end, a read error is likely. The CDR3 DNA is TGTGCCTCTCGTAGCGGACCTTACAATGAGCAGTTCTGC. Protein: CASRSGPYNEQFC. The rearrangement uses TRBV30 and TRBJ2-1; possibly TRBD2 for D (6 bases). V shed 7 bases and J shed 4 bases, with 14 bases lying between them. Germline lookup yields CDR1 GTSNPN and CDR2 SVGIG (reference sequence). The CDR3 spans 13 residues.